Sequencing of this T cell receptor beta chain was carried out in a study of OX40 agonist ivuxolimab in advanced cancers. For the study at large: Aged roughly 23 to 80 with a mean of roughly 65 years, they were 82.7% male. Study results and limitations: Both blood CD4+ and CD8+ T cells showed clonal growth by week 6 at 0.1 to 3.0 mg/kg.

Comments on this clone: Its antigen is as yet unknown.

J lost 7 bases, V lost 3 bases, and 13 bases had no gene match. This CDR3 region has 17 residues. Germline V CDR1 and CDR2: WSHSY, SAAADI. Data came from immunoSEQ multiplex PCR; TCRdb stores just in-frame clones and leaves some out. The sample shows approximately 29,000 clones, approximately 80% of them seen only once. The rearrangement joins TRBV10-2 to TRBJ2-1; 9 bases match TRBD1. This sequence was found in an adult with an advanced solid tumor such as melanoma, head and neck, liver or kidney cancer. Sequenced here: CD4+ or CD8+ T cells sorted from blood, sampled in a trial of the OX40 agonist ivuxolimab. CDR3 in amino acids: CASSDIYRGPDINEQFF. The CDR3 DNA follows: TGCGCCAGCAGTGATATTTACAGGGGGCCTGATATTAATGAGCAGTTCTTC.